This record looks at one T cell receptor beta chain sequence and its context. Antigen unknown. Germline lookup yields CDR1 SEHNR and CDR2 FQNEAQ (reference sequence). V dropped 1 base and J dropped 2; count of bases not matched to a gene: 7. This CDR3 has 17 residues. This sample was included in a study of B cell selection in AIRE deficiency. Sorting defined conventional CD4 T cells as CD4+CD127+. Clones were sequenced by immunoSEQ multiplex PCR, and TCRdb holds only the in-frame ones, with some missing. Of about 23,000 clones detected, 97% appear once; the ten largest clones hold more than 0.15%. Findings and caveats of the study: About 30.6% of healthy-shared Treg TCRbeta sequences appeared in patient Tconv cells. Of 3,500 to 4,000 shared Treg TCRbeta sequences, roughly 32% were healthy-donor-only and just under 9.5% patient-only.

This sequence joins TRBV7-9 and TRBJ2-3, with 9 bases aligning to TRBD1. Sequences were obtained from conventional CD4+ T cells sorted from PBMCs. This receptor was taken from a human donor with AIRE deficiency. This chain's CDR3 is CASSLVMGQGLTDTQYF. The CDR3 DNA is TGTGCCAGCAGCTTAGTCATGGGACAGGGCCTCACAGATACGCAGTATTTT. The whole variable domain, remainder taken from reference TRBV7-9 and TRBJ2-3, is DTGVSQNPRHKITKRGQNVTFRCDPISEHNRLYWYRQTLGQGPEFLTYFQNEAQLEKSRLLSDRFSAERPKGSFSTLEIQRTEQGDSAMYLCASSLVMGQGLTDTQYFGPGTRLTVL.